The TCR beta chain under discussion was sequenced for a study of OX40 agonist ivuxolimab in advanced cancers. Using immunoSEQ multiplex PCR, the repertoire was profiled, and TCRdb retains in-frame clones only, with some absent. The table has roughly 74,000 clones, approximately 84% seen once. The clonotype was recovered from an adult with an advanced solid tumor such as melanoma, head and neck, liver or kidney cancer. Sample: CD4+ or CD8+ T cells sorted from blood, taken in a trial of the OX40 agonist ivuxolimab.

The CDR3 region has the DNA TGCGCCAGCAGCCAGGCAGGGACTAGCGGGAGGGCTGGGGCCAACGTCCTGACTTTC. Its translation is CASSQAGTSGRAGANVLTF. The rearrangement links TRBV4-3 to TRBJ2-6, with TRBD2 matching over 16 bases. Germline lookup yields CDR1 LGHNA and CDR2 YSLEER. The CDR3 is 19 residues long. J lost 2 bases, V lost 3 bases, and 4 bases had no gene match.